The clone carrying this T cell receptor (beta chain) was recorded a few times. Its antigen is not identified. The entry originates in a study of early T cells in non-severe SARS-CoV-2 infection. Study background: Sequencing of unsorted whole blood was done on bulk RNA, leaving chains unpaired. Study results and limitations: Matching results from VDJdb favored anti-spike CD8 responses, leaving private and CD4 specificities undetected.

Tagging with unique molecular identifiers was applied to individual cDNA molecules. Via MiXCR, TCRdb re-called the 5' RACE reads, giving one row per CDR3 protein. The table has some 56,000 distinct CDR3 sequences, 8% to 11% seen once; the top ten hold roughly 6%. The sequence derives from an adult who was a healthcare worker with PCR-confirmed SARS-CoV-2 infection or an uninfected control (not recorded which). The sequenced material came from whole blood.

The CDR3 loop is CASSYGPSTLHF. CDR3 nucleotide sequence: TGTGCCAGCAGTTACGGGCCCTCGACCCTCCACTTT. This chain links TRBV6-2 or TRBV6-3 with TRBJ1-6; D is undetermined. Germline V gene sequence: CDR1 MNHEY, CDR2 SVGEGT. V was trimmed by 2 bases and J by 14 bases, leaving 10 bases between them. The CDR3 runs to 12 residues.